This TCR beta chain comes out of a study of blood T cell repertoires in COVID-19. Study at large: Sources were T cells, B-cell-depleted T cells, or PBMCs; the material itself was cDNA or gDNA.

Authors' analysis steps: Amplification of reference gene primers was used by the study to estimate nucleated cell counts. Libraries were prepared by immunoSEQ multiplex PCR; TCRdb keeps only in-frame clonotypes and omits some of them. D and trimming were read from the DNA, whereas the V and J calls and clone size are those reported in that table. The sample records approximately 200,000 clones, approximately 90% being singletons. The material sequenced was peripheral blood. The clonotype comes from a man over 45 with acute or convalescent COVID-19.

The CDR3 DNA sequence: TGTGCCAGTAGACCCGGACAGAGGTATCAGCCCCAGCATTTT. As protein: CASRPGQRYQPQHF. The chain is built from TRBV19 and TRBJ1-5; D perhaps matches TRBD1 (6 bases). CDR3 length: 14 residues. V was pared by 6 bases and J by 5 bases, with 14 bases between. Germline loops: CDR1 LNHDA, CDR2 SQIVND (reference sequence).